This T cell receptor beta chain derives from a study of T cells after posttransplantation cyclophosphamide. This clone was seen repeatedly, ten times or more. Its antigen is unidentified. Study-wide points: Blood and skin or GI T cell repertoires showed limited TRB overlap. Recipient CMV seropositivity and CMV reactivation strongly tracked TRB clonality.

Germline CDR1 reads SGHRS; CDR2 reads YFSETQ. The CDR3 runs 14 residues. The V end lost 5 bases, the J end lost 3 bases, and 13 bases lay between the germline ends. The assay was immunoSEQ multiplex PCR, and TCRdb's table has in-frame clones only and misses some. In total the sample includes fewer than 35,000 clones, none of them seen once. The sequenced sample was PBMCs. The receptor comes from a woman aged 30 to 39 in good health and a related stem cell transplant donor. V gene TRBV5-1 combines with J gene TRBJ2-3; D perhaps matches TRBD2 (5 bases). The CDR3 DNA sequence: TGCGCCAGCAGATTCGGAGTAGCGACAGATACGCAGTATTTT. Its protein product is CASRFGVATDTQYF.